This entry is about one T cell receptor beta chain. The antigen is not known. These data come from a study of blood T cells in healthy people across ages. The CDR3 loop spans 16 amino acids. Between the trimmed V and J ends, which lost 3 bases and 3 bases, there was a span of 15 bases. CDR1 MNHNY and CDR2 SVGAGI come from the germline V gene (reference sequence). A J-beta primer mix and a sample-barcoded 5' primer were used in a second PCR of about 7 to 11 cycles. TCRdb used MiXCR to reprocess the 5' RACE reads, holding one entry per CDR3 protein. The profile covers 650,000 to 1,000,000 distinct CDR3 sequences, with under 40% appearing a single time and 13% taken by the ten largest. Notes on the study in general: The CMV status of each donor remained undetermined, and this could have confounded shifts in expanded clonotypes.

The clonotype comes from a young man in good health. Source material: blood. V and J are TRBV6-6 and TRBJ1-5; D gene unclear. CDR3 coding DNA: TGTGCCAGCAGTTATTTTGGAGACCCCTCCAATCAGCCCCAGCATTTT. This sequence encodes CASSYFGDPSNQPQHF.